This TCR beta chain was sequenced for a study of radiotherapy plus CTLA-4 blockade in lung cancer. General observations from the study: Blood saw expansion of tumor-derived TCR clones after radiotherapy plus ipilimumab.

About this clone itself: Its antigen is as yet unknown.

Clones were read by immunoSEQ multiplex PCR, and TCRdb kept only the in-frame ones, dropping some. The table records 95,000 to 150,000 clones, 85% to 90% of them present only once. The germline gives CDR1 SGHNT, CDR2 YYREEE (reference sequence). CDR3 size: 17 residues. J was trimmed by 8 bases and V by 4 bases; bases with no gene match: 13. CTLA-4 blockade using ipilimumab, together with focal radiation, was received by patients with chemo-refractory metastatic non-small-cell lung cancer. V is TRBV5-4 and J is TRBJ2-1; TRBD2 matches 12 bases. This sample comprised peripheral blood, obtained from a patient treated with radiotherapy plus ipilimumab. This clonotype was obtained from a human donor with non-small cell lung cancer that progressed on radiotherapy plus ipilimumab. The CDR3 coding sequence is TGTGCCAGCAGCCTGGGTCTAGCGGGAGGGTTGTCCGATGAGCAGTTCTTC. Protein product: CASSLGLAGGLSDEQFF.